This T cell receptor beta chain came from a study of blood T cell repertoires in COVID-19. Study background: Acute and convalescent COVID-19 specimens originated in the United States, Italy and Spain. Sources were T cells, B-cell-depleted T cells, or PBMCs; the material itself was cDNA or gDNA.

As handled by the study authors: The authors estimated nucleated cell counts from reference gene primer amplification. Data came from immunoSEQ multiplex PCR; TCRdb stores just in-frame clones and leaves some out. The D gene and trimming were derived from the DNA, and the V and J assignments and clone size from that table. The profile shows around 120,000 clones, about nine tenths of them singletons. J gave up 6 bases and V 2 bases, and 12 bases lay outside the gene matches. Germline V gene lookup returns CDR1 SGDLS and CDR2 YYNGEE. The CDR3 is 17 residues long. Enrollment of patients from Seattle took place during active infection, with longitudinal follow-up.

The sample was peripheral blood. V gene TRBV9 combines with J gene TRBJ2-2; TRBD2 agrees at 8 bases. The sequence came from a man aged 55 to 69 with COVID-19, enrolled during active disease. This chain's CDR3 is CASSVVPGLVSPGELFF. DNA for the CDR3: TGTGCCAGCAGCGTCGTCCCGGGACTAGTTTCACCCGGGGAGCTGTTTTTT.